This TCR beta chain was recorded in a study of T cell responses to AZD1222 COVID-19 vaccine. The method was immunoSEQ multiplex PCR; TCRdb's version includes in-frame clones alone and lacks a portion of them. Of 95,000 to 150,000 clones detected, under 95% appear once; the ten largest clones hold more than 4.5%. CDR3 length equals 14 residues. Trimming took off 0 bases at V and 0 bases at J, with 5 bases between the two ends. This receptor was identified in an adult who received the AZD1222 COVID-19 vaccine. The chain is built from TRBV5-3 and TRBJ2-3; unclear D gene. TRBV5-3 falls under the ORF class, with uncertain function. The sequencing here drew on peripheral blood, taken 28 days after the second AZD1222 dose. CDR3 in amino acids: CARSLGDSTDTQYF. The DNA of the CDR3 is TGTGCCAGAAGCTTGGGGGATAGCACAGATACGCAGTATTTT.